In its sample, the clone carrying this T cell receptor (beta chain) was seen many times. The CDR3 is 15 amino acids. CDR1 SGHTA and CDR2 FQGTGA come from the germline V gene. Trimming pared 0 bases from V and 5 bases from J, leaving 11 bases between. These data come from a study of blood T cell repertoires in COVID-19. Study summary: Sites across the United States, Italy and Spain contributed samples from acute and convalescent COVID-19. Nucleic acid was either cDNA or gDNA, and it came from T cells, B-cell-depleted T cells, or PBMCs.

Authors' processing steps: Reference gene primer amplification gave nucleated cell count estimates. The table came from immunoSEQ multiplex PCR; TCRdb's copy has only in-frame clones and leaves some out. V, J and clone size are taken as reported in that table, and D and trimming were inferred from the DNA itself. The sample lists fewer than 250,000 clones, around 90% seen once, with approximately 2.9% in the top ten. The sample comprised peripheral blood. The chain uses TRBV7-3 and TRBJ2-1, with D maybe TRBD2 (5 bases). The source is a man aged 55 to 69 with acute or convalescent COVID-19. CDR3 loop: CASSLTPLGHNEQFF. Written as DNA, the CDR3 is TGTGCCAGCAGCTTAACGCCACTAGGACACAATGAGCAGTTCTTC.